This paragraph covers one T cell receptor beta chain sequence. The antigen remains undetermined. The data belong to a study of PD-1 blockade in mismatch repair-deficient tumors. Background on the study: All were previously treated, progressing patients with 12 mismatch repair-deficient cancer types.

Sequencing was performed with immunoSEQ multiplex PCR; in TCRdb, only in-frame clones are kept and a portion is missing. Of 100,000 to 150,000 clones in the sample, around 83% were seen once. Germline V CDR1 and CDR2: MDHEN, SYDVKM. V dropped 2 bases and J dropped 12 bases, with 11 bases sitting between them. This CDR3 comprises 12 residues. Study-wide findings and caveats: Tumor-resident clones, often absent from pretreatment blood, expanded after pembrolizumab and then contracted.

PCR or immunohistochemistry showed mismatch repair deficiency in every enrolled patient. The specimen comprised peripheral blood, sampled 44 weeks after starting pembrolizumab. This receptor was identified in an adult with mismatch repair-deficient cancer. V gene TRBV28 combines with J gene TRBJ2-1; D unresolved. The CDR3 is CASSLTATRQFF. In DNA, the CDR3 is TGTGCCAGCAGTTTAACGGCAACCCGGCAGTTCTTC.